The 8 T cell receptor beta chains below come from one sample, sequenced in a study of blood T cell repertoires in COVID-19. Profiling relied on immunoSEQ multiplex PCR, and the TCRdb table lists in-frame clones only, not all of them. This sample has 210,000 or so clones, with approximately 80% found just once. The sequenced sample consisted of PBMCs or T cells enriched from blood (not recorded which). The source of these receptors is a man aged 60 to 75 who had recovered from COVID-19.

The genes are TRBV24-1 and TRBJ1-2, with D tentatively TRBD1 (6 bases). There are 15 residues in the CDR3. Trimming shortened V by 3 bases and J by 8 bases, and 18 bases separated the two germline ends. Germline values: CDR1 KGHDR, CDR2 SFDVKD. The CDR3 spells CATSDPQTGGKGYTF. CDR3 nucleotide sequence: TGTGCCACCAGTGATCCGCAGACAGGTGGTAAAGGCTACACCTTC.

For the CDR3, the DNA is TGTGCCATCAGTCCCGGACAAAATAATTCACCCCTCCACTTT. Translated, it gives CAISPGQNNSPLHF. The V gene is TRBV10-3, the J gene TRBJ1-6; tentative D call: TRBD1 (5 bases). Germline CDR1 and CDR2: ENHRY and SYGVKD. V gave up 5 bases and J gave up 5 bases, with 10 bases separating them. CDR3 length: 14 residues.

The chain recombines TRBV4-2 with TRBJ2-1, with 16 bases that match TRBD2. Looked up from germline, CDR1 is LGHNA and CDR2 is YNFKEQ. V dropped 3 bases and J dropped 5; count of bases not matched to a gene: 10. The CDR3 contains 19 residues. Here the CDR3 reads CASSQYWGLAGGPDNEQFF. Here the CDR3 DNA reads TGTGCCAGCAGCCAGTACTGGGGACTAGCGGGGGGGCCGGACAATGAGCAGTTCTTC.

This rearrangement joins TRBV19 to TRBJ1-5; TRBD1 matches at 10 bases. Germline values: CDR1 LNHDA, CDR2 SQIVND (reference sequence). V gave up 9 bases and J gave up 7 bases; unmatched junction bases: 12. The CDR3 consists of 15 residues. DNA of the CDR3: TGTGCCAGCTCCGCCCCGGGACAGGGGATGCAGCCCCAGCATTTT. Its protein product is CASSAPGQGMQPQHF.

The V call is TRBV5-1, the J call TRBJ2-3; TRBD1 aligns across 10 bases. V shed 3 bases, J shed 3 bases, and the junction held 7 bases outside the gene matches. Germline-derived CDR1 and CDR2 are SGHRS and YFSETQ. CDR3 length: 16 amino acids. CDR3: CASSSTGGGGTDTQYF. The CDR3 DNA reads as TGCGCCAGCAGCTCGACAGGGGGCGGAGGTACAGATACGCAGTATTTT.

The chain uses TRBV6-6 and TRBJ2-3; tentative D call: TRBD2 (6 bases). The germline gives CDR1 MNHNY, CDR2 SVGAGI (reference sequence). Trimming took 5 bases from V and 0 from J, leaving 9 bases between them. The length of the CDR3 is 14 residues. The CDR3 protein is CASSTSFSTDTQYF. CDR3 sequence (DNA): TGTGCCAGCAGTACTAGCTTTAGCACAGATACGCAGTATTTT.

This chain links TRBV6-5 with TRBJ1-5, with D possibly TRBD1 on 6 matching bases. The CDR3 totals 14 residues. The germline CDR1 and CDR2 sequences are MNHEY and SVGAGI. Trimming left V 6 bases short and J 0 bases short, with 9 bases between. The CDR3 is CASRTGNSNQPQHF. In nucleotides, the CDR3 is TGTGCCAGCAGAACAGGGAATAGCAATCAGCCCCAGCATTTT.

CDR3 DNA sequence: TGTGCCAGCAGCTTGGGAGCCTCAGGGGGCTACACCTTC. Encoded protein: CASSLGASGGYTF. J is TRBJ1-2 and V is TRBV5-5, with D perhaps TRBD1 (5 bases). V was shortened by 0 bases and J by 8 bases, with 11 bases between the two germline ends. This CDR3 has 13 residues. Germline assignment: CDR1 SGHKS and CDR2 YYEKEE (reference sequence).